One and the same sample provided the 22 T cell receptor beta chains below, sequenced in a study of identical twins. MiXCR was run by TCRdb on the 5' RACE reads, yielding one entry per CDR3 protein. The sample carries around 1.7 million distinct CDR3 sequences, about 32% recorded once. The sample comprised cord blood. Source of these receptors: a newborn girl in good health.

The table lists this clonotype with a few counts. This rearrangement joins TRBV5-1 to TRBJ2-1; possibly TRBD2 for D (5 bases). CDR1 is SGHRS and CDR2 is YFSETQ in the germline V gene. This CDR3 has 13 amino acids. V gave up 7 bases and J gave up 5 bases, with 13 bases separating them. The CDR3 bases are TGCGCCAGCGAGGGAAGCCGGAACAATGAGCAGTTCTTC. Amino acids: CASEGSRNNEQFF.

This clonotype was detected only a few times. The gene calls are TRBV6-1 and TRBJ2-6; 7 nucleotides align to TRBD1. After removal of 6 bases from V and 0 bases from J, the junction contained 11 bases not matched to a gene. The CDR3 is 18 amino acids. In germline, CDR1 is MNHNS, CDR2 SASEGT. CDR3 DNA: TGTGCCAGCAGCAGAGCCAGGGACAGAGACTCTGGGGCCAACGTCCTGACTTTC. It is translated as CASSRARDRDSGANVLTF.

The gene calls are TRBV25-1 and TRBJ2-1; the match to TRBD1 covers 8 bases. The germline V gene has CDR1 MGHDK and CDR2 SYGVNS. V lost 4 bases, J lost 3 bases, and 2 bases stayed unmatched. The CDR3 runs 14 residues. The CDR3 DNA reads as TGTGCCAGCAGTGCAACAGGGGGCTACAATGAGCAGTTCTTC. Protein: CASSATGGYNEQFF.

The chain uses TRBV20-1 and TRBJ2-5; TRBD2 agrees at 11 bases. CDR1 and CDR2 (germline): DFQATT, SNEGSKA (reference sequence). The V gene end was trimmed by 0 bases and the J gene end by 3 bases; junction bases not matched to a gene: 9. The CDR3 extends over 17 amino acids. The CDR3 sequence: CSARDQIEGLAEETQYF. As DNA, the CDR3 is TGCAGTGCTAGAGATCAGATCGAGGGACTAGCGGAAGAGACCCAGTACTTC.

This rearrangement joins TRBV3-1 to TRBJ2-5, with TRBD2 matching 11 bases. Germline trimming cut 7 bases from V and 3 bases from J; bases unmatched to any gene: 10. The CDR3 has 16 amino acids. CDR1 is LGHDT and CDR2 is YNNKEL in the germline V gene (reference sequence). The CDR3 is CASMHPGTSGKETQYF. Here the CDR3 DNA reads TGTGCCAGCATGCACCCCGGGACTAGCGGTAAAGAGACCCAGTACTTC.

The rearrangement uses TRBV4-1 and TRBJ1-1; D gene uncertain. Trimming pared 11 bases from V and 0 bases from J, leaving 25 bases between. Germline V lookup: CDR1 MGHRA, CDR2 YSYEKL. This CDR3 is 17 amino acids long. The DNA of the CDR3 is TGCGCCGCGATAAAGAGTAGGTGGAGGATAATGAACACTGAAGCTTTCTTT. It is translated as CAAIKSRWRIMNTEAFF.

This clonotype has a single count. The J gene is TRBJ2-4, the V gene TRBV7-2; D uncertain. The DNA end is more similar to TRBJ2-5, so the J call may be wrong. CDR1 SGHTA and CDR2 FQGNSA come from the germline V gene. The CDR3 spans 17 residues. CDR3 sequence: CASSSGVLGLLQETQYF. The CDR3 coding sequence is TGTGCCAGCAGCTCTGGGGTCCTCGGCCTCCTACAAGAGACCCAGTACTTC.

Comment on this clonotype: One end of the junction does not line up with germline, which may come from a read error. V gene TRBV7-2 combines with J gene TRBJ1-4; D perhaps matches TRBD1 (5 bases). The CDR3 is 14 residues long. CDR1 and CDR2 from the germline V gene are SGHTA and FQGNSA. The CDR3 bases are TGTGCCGGCAGCGGCAGGGCAACTAATGAAAAACTGTTTTTT. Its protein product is CAGSGRATNEKLFF.

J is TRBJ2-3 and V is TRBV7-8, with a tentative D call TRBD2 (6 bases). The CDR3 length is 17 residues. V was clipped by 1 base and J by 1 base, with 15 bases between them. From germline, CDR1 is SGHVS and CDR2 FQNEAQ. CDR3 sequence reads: CASSLEGSGWGTDTQYF. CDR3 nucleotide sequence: TGTGCCAGCAGCTTAGAAGGTAGCGGATGGGGCACAGATACGCAGTATTTT.

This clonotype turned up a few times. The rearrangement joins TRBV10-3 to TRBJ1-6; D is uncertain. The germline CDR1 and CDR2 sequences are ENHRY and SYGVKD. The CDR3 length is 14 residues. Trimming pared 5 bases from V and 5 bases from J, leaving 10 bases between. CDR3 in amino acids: CAISLDKNNSPLHF. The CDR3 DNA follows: TGTGCCATCAGTCTAGACAAAAATAATTCACCCCTCCACTTT.

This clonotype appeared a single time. CDR3 residues: CASSLGLSNEQYF. The CDR3 region has the DNA TGTGCCAGCAGCTTAGGGCTATCAAATGAGCAGTACTTC. The chain couples TRBV7-2 to TRBJ2-7; D gene ambiguous. V was shortened by 1 base and J by 7 bases, with 11 bases between the two germline ends. Per germline, CDR1 SGHTA and CDR2 FQGNSA. The CDR3 sequence is 13 residues long.

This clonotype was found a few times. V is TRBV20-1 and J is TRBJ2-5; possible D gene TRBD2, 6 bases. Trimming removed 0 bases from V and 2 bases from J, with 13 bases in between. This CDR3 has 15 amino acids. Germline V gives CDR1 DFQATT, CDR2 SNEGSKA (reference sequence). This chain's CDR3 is CSARDAGTPQETQYF. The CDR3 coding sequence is TGCAGTGCTAGAGATGCCGGGACTCCGCAAGAGACCCAGTACTTC.

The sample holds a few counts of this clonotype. CDR3 sequence: CASSDYWGANQPQHF. The DNA of the CDR3 is TGTGCCAGCAGTGATTATTGGGGAGCCAATCAGCCCCAGCATTTT. This chain uses TRBV6-1 with TRBJ1-5; D gene unclear. Germline V CDR1 and CDR2: MNHNS, SASEGT. The ends were cut back, 3 bases at V and 3 bases at J, with 12 bases in the middle. The CDR3 consists of 15 residues.

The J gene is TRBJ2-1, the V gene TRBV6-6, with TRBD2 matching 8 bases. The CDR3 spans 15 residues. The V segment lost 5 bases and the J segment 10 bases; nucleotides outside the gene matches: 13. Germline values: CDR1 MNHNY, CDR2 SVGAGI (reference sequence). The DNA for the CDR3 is TGTGCCAGCAGTCCAGGACTAGCCGTCCTGGAAGAGCAGTTCTTC. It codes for CASSPGLAVLEEQFF.

The CDR3 sequence is CSARELGGAYEQYF. For the CDR3, the DNA is TGCAGTGCTAGAGAATTGGGCGGTGCCTACGAGCAGTACTTC. The chain links TRBV20-1 to TRBJ2-5; D gene ambiguous. The DNA end lines up better with TRBJ2-7; the J call may be wrong. CDR3 length: 14 amino acids. Per the germline V gene, CDR1 is DFQATT and CDR2 is SNEGSKA (reference sequence).

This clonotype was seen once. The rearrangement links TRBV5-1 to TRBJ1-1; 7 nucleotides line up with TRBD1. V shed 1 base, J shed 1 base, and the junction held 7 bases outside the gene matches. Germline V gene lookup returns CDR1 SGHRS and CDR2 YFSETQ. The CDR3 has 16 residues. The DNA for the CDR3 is TGCGCCAGCAGCTTGACCACAGGGGTGGCGAACACTGAAGCTTTCTTT. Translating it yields CASSLTTGVANTEAFF.

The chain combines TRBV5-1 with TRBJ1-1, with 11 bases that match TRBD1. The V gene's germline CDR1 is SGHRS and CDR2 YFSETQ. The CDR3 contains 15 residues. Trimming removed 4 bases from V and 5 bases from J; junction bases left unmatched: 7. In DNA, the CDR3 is TGCGCCAGCAGCGAAGCGGACAGGGGGCGAACTGAAGCTTTCTTT. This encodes CASSEADRGRTEAFF.

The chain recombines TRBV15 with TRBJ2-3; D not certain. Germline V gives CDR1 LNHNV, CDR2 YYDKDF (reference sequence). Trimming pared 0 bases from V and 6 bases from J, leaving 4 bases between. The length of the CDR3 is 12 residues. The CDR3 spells CATSRDKDTQYF. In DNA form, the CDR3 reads TGTGCCACCAGCAGAGATAAGGATACGCAGTATTTT.

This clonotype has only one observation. This chain's CDR3 is CAWSGSGRGTYTEAFF. CDR3 nucleotides: TGTGCCTGGAGTGGATCAGGGAGGGGGACATATACTGAAGCTTTCTTT. The chain is built from TRBV30 and TRBJ1-1, with a tentative D call TRBD1 (6 bases). The CDR3 length is 16 residues. V gave up 1 base and J gave up 5 bases, with 20 bases separating them. Germline CDR1 is GTSNPN and CDR2 is SVGIG (reference sequence).

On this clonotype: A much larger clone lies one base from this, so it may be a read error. The CDR3 nucleotides are TGTGCCAGCAGTGCGACAGGGGGCATCCGAGAGACCCAGTACTTC. Translating gives CASSATGGIRETQYF. This chain links TRBV6-6 with TRBJ2-7, with 10 bases identical to TRBD1. The J call may be wrong; the DNA end is better matched by TRBJ2-5. The CDR3 spans 15 residues. CDR1 is MNHNY and CDR2 is SVGAGI in the germline V gene (reference sequence).

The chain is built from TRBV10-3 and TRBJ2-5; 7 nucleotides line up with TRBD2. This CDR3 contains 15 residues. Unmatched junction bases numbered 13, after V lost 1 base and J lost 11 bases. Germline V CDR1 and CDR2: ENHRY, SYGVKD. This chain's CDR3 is CAISEFRLAGNEQYF. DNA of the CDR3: TGTGCCATCAGTGAGTTTCGACTAGCAGGTAATGAGCAGTACTTC.

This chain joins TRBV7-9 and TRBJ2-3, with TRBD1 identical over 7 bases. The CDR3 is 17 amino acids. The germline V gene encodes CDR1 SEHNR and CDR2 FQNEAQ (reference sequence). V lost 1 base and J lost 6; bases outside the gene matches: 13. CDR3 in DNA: TGTGCCAGCAGCTTAGTCCCCTCGGACAGGATTTCTGATACGCAGTATTTT. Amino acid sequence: CASSLVPSDRISDTQYF.